Following are 21 T cell receptor beta chains from one sample sequenced in a study of shared clonotypes between healthy human individuals. Data came from immunoSEQ multiplex PCR; TCRdb stores just in-frame clones and leaves some out. This table has about 1,500,000 clones, roughly 97% appearing once. Material: naive CD4+ T cells sorted from blood. The subset is: CD45RA+ positively selected. These receptor sequences come from a man younger than 45 in good health.

The chain combines TRBV28 with TRBJ2-2; a possible D gene is TRBD1 (6 bases). Germline V gene sequence: CDR1 MDHEN, CDR2 SYDVKM. The CDR3 is made up of 15 amino acids. The V gene lost 1 base and the J gene lost 4 bases, with 10 bases spanning the gap. The CDR3 loop is CASSLSDRPTGELFF. DNA for the CDR3: TGTGCCAGCAGTTTATCGGACAGACCCACCGGGGAGCTGTTTTTT.

The chain joins TRBV7-3 to TRBJ2-1; D is uncertain. The CDR3 is 13 amino acids. Germline CDR1 SGHTA, CDR2 FQGTGA. The V gene lost 5 bases and the J gene lost 6 bases, with 11 bases spanning the gap. The CDR3 loop is CASSPSGVNEQFF. CDR3 DNA: TGTGCCAGCAGCCCAAGTGGCGTCAATGAGCAGTTCTTC. Full variable domain (rest looked up from reference TRBV7-3 and TRBJ2-1): GAGVSQTPSNKVTEKGKYVELRCDPISGHTALYWYRQSLGQGPEFLIYFQGTGAADDSGLPNDRFFAVRPEGSVSTLKIQRTERGDSAVYLCASSPSGVNEQFFGPGTRLTVL.

The genes are TRBV10-3 and TRBJ1-1; the D is unclear. The germline V gene has CDR1 ENHRY and CDR2 SYGVKD. The germline V and J ends were trimmed by 7 bases and 1 base, with 13 bases remaining between them. This CDR3 contains 14 residues. CDR3 nucleotide sequence: TGTGCCATCACATCCGGAAGAGGGAACACTGAAGCTTTCTTT. Residues: CAITSGRGNTEAFF.

This clone was picked up one time. The CDR3 reads CASSPADRVTGNTIYF. In DNA, the CDR3 is TGTGCCAGCTCACCGGCTGACAGGGTGACAGGAAACACCATATATTTT. The V and J genes are TRBV18 and TRBJ1-3, with 7 bases lining up with TRBD1. This CDR3 spans 16 amino acids. CDR1 is KGHSH, CDR2 LQKENI, per germline. The V and J ends lost 3 bases and 4 bases, in that order; junction bases with no gene match: 9.

V usage is TRBV6-1 and J usage is TRBJ1-1; D is unclear. Deletions cut 2 bases from V and 0 bases from J, with 10 bases between. This CDR3 region has 15 residues. Germline V gene lookup returns CDR1 MNHNS and CDR2 SASEGT. CDR3 coding DNA: TGTGCCAGCAGTGAAAGGGTGGTGATGAACACTGAAGCTTTCTTT. This sequence encodes CASSERVVMNTEAFF.

The chain uses TRBV5-4 and TRBJ2-5; the D gene could be TRBD1 or TRBD2 (5 bases each). Trimming left V 0 bases short and J 3 bases short, with 9 bases between. Germline CDR1 reads SGHNT; CDR2 reads YYREEE (reference sequence). The CDR3 consists of 14 residues. The CDR3 is CASSLGGSEETQYF. The CDR3 DNA follows: TGTGCCAGCAGCTTGGGGGGGAGTGAAGAGACCCAGTACTTC.

On this clone itself: The germline gene is not matched at one end of the junction; a read error may be the cause. The CDR3 nucleotides read TGTGCCAGCAGCTTAGGGACTAGCAGAGATACGCAGTATTTT. It yields the protein CASSLGTSRDTQYF. This chain connects TRBV7-9 to TRBJ2-3, with 8 nucleotides matching TRBD2. Germline loops: CDR1 SEHNR, CDR2 FQNEAQ (reference sequence). The CDR3 totals 14 residues.

V gene TRBV19 combines with J gene TRBJ2-6; the match to TRBD1 covers 12 bases. Germline V gene sequence: CDR1 LNHDA, CDR2 SQIVND (reference sequence). The CDR3 extends over 17 amino acids. With V trimmed by 5 bases and J by 4 bases, 6 bases remained unmatched. The chain's CDR3 is CASSARDRGQGANVLTF. For the CDR3, the DNA is TGTGCCAGTAGTGCGCGGGACAGGGGGCAAGGGGCCAACGTCCTGACTTTC.

The CDR3 DNA reads TGTGCCAGCAGCTTACCGCTGGACATGGTCAGCACCGGGGAGCTGTTTTTT. The encoded protein is CASSLPLDMVSTGELFF. This rearrangement joins TRBV7-9 to TRBJ2-2; the D gene is possibly TRBD1 (5 bases). V shed 2 bases and J shed 4 bases, with 17 bases lying between them. The germline V gene encodes CDR1 SEHNR and CDR2 FQNEAQ (reference sequence). The CDR3 consists of 17 residues.

V is TRBV18 and J is TRBJ2-7; D is undetermined. This CDR3 is 12 amino acids long. V was cut by 5 bases and J by 5 bases, with 10 bases left in between. CDR1 and CDR2 (germline): KGHSH, LQKENI. CDR3 residues: CASSFQLDEQYF. The CDR3 DNA reads TGTGCCAGCTCATTCCAACTTGACGAGCAGTACTTC.

The V and J genes are TRBV7-9 and TRBJ1-4; the D is unclear. With 0 bases removed from V and 4 bases from J, the gap between germline ends came to 12 bases. The germline V gene has CDR1 SEHNR and CDR2 FQNEAQ (reference sequence). There are 16 residues in the CDR3. The DNA of the CDR3 is TGTGCCAGCAGCTTAGCTAGTCGACGGCTTAATGAAAAACTGTTTTTT. It specifies CASSLASRRLNEKLFF.

This chain links TRBV5-1 with TRBJ2-3; 9 bases fit TRBD1. CDR1 is SGHRS, CDR2 YFSETQ, per germline. V gave up 3 bases and J gave up 3 bases; unmatched junction bases: 5. The CDR3 sequence is 15 residues long. Written as DNA, the CDR3 is TGCGCCAGCAGCTGGGGGACAGGGTATACAGATACGCAGTATTTT. Encoded protein: CASSWGTGYTDTQYF.

The J gene is TRBJ1-2, the V gene TRBV25-1; D might be TRBD1 (6 bases). This CDR3 contains 15 residues. The ends were cut back, 6 bases at V and 5 bases at J, with 19 bases in the middle. The V gene's germline CDR1 is MGHDK and CDR2 SYGVNS. The CDR3 here is CASRTNRDGSYGYTF. The CDR3 nucleotides read TGTGCCAGCAGAACTAACAGGGATGGGTCGTATGGCTACACCTTC.

The sample holds one count of this clone. The chain has TRBV5-1 and TRBJ2-7, with D possibly matching TRBD1 (6 bases). Germline V gene sequence: CDR1 SGHRS, CDR2 YFSETQ. Trimming removed 4 bases at V and 2 bases at J, with 16 bases between. This CDR3 contains 15 residues. CDR3 sequence reads: CASSASGTHAYEQYF. The CDR3 nucleotides read TGCGCCAGCAGCGCCTCCGGGACACATGCCTACGAGCAGTACTTC.

The chain couples TRBV27 to TRBJ2-4, with TRBD2 matching 14 bases. V shed 6 bases, J shed 2 bases, and the junction held 12 bases outside the gene matches. CDR1 and CDR2 (germline): MNHEY, SMNVEV (reference sequence). This CDR3 contains 19 residues. This chain's CDR3 is CASSPRLAGGRLSKNIQYF. CDR3 DNA sequence: TGTGCCAGCAGCCCCCGACTAGCGGGAGGGAGGTTATCCAAAAACATTCAGTACTTC.

A note on this clone: Different DNA sequences within this sample yield the same CDR3. J is TRBJ2-2 and V is TRBV5-4; D is unresolved. The CDR3 contains 14 residues. V shed 2 bases and J shed 0 bases, with 5 bases lying between them. Germline V gives CDR1 SGHNT, CDR2 YYREEE (reference sequence). CDR3: CASSLSANTGELFF. The DNA for the CDR3 is TGTGCCAGCAGCTTATCAGCGAACACCGGGGAGCTGTTTTTT.

This chain joins TRBV9 and TRBJ2-1; a possible D gene is TRBD2 (5 bases). CDR1 and CDR2 from the germline V gene are SGDLS and YYNGEE. V was pared by 0 bases and J by 5 bases, with 9 bases between. The length of the CDR3 is 14 residues. The DNA for the CDR3 is TGTGCCAGCAGCGTAGCGGGAAGGAACAATGAGCAGTTCTTC. Its translation is CASSVAGRNNEQFF.

This CDR3 is CASSGHSGSSYEEQYF. CDR3 sequence (DNA): TGTGCCAGCAGCGGCCATAGCGGGAGTTCCTACGAGGAGCAGTACTTC. The chain has TRBV7-2 and TRBJ2-7, with 9 bases aligning to TRBD2. Germline CDR1 is SGHTA and CDR2 is FQGNSA. Losses at the gene ends were 5 bases for V and 7 bases for J; bases not matched to a gene: 15. CDR3 length: 16 residues.

This clone was detected a few times. The chain employs TRBV2 and TRBJ1-3; D call uncertain. V lost 4 bases and J lost 0, with 4 bases in between. Germline V CDR1 and CDR2: SNHLY, FYNNEI. This CDR3 has 13 residues. This chain's CDR3 is CASSGSSGNTIYF. For the CDR3, the DNA is TGTGCCAGCAGTGGGAGCTCTGGAAACACCATATATTTT.

Regarding this clone: The sample contains more than one DNA sequence encoding this CDR3. CDR3 nucleotides: TGTGCCAGCAGCTTAGCAGCGGGAGGGGCCGGGGAGCTGTTTTTT. Translated, it gives CASSLAAGGAGELFF. The chain carries TRBV11-2 and TRBJ2-2; 10 bases fit TRBD2. J gave up 6 bases and V 1 base, and 2 bases lay outside the gene matches. This CDR3 has 15 residues. CDR1 and CDR2 from the germline V gene are SGHAT and FQNNGV.

The CDR3 DNA reads as TGTGCCTGGAGTCCTATCGGCCTCTTCTCCTACGAGCAGTACTTC. The encoded protein is CAWSPIGLFSYEQYF. The rearrangement joins TRBV30 to TRBJ2-7; D gene uncertain. With 2 bases removed from V and 0 bases from J, the gap between germline ends came to 14 bases. The CDR3 loop spans 15 amino acids. Germline values: CDR1 GTSNPN, CDR2 SVGIG (reference sequence).